This entry lists 31 T cell receptor beta chains sequenced from one sample in a study of shared clonotypes between healthy human individuals (dated by TCRdb to the early 2020s). The library was made by the immunoSEQ multiplex PCR assay. TCRdb stores this immuneACCESS table with in-frame sequences only. Part of the clones is absent; in the studies checked, under half of the shortfall reflects unresolved V genes, and no reason is known for the rest. The sample table contains hundreds of thousands of clones; only one count was recorded for approximately 73% of them. The ten largest clones represent roughly 1.9% of the sample. Sequencing input: memory CD4+ T cells sorted from blood. Sample cell subset or site, as interpreted from the label and publication: CD45RA-negative fraction. These receptors were obtained from a woman younger than 45 in good health.

A single count supports this clone. The V gene is TRBV6-5, the J gene TRBJ2-5; D is uncertain. V was cut by 0 bases and J by 2 bases, with 10 bases left in between. This CDR3 has 15 amino acids. Germline V gives CDR1 MNHEY, CDR2 SVGAGI. The CDR3 bases are TGTGCCAGCAGTTACTCTCGGTACGGGCAAGAGACCCAGTACTTC. Its protein is CASSYSRYGQETQYF.

This clone was counted between two and nine times. The chain recombines TRBV6-5 with TRBJ2-3; no firm D call. The CDR3 sequence is 14 residues long. CDR1 is MNHEY, CDR2 SVGAGI, per germline. V lost 0 bases to trimming and J lost 3 bases, with 7 bases between them. The CDR3, as DNA: TGTGCCAGCAGTTACTCCTGGCAAACAGATACGCAGTATTTT. It codes for CASSYSWQTDTQYF.

This clone was counted once. The rearrangement uses TRBV4-1 and TRBJ2-5; D not resolved. This CDR3 region has 13 residues. Looked up from germline, CDR1 is MGHRA and CDR2 is YSYEKL. Trimming shortened V by 1 base and J by 5 bases, and 8 bases separated the two germline ends. CDR3: CASSQVVVETQYF. Written as DNA, the CDR3 is TGCGCCAGCAGCCAAGTTGTCGTTGAGACCCAGTACTTC.

The J gene is TRBJ1-1, the V gene TRBV19; D might be TRBD1 (5 bases). CDR3 size: 15 residues. Looked up from germline, CDR1 is LNHDA and CDR2 is SQIVND (reference sequence). V dropped 3 bases and J dropped 1 base, with 12 bases sitting between them. The CDR3 region has the DNA TGTGCCAGTAGTATTGCACAGGTACAGAACACTGAAGCTTTCTTT. Translated: CASSIAQVQNTEAFF.

V and J are TRBV5-4 and TRBJ2-1; 9 nucleotides agree with TRBD1. CDR1 is SGHNT, CDR2 YYREEE, per germline (reference sequence). V dropped 0 bases and J dropped 1; count of bases not matched to a gene: 5. The CDR3 totals 17 residues. CDR3 bases: TGTGCCAGCAGCTTGGCGGGACAGGGAATTTCCTACAATGAGCAGTTCTTC. It yields the protein CASSLAGQGISYNEQFF.

The V and J genes are TRBV19 and TRBJ2-1; unclear D gene. From germline, CDR1 is LNHDA and CDR2 SQIVND (reference sequence). V shed 3 bases and J shed 8 bases, with 8 bases lying between them. The CDR3 sequence is 12 residues long. The CDR3 bases are TGTGCCAGTAGTATTGCTCCGTATGAGCAGTTCTTC. This gives the protein CASSIAPYEQFF.

This clone was counted a few times. CDR3 loop: CASSYSHGDAFF. CDR3 coding DNA: TGTGCCAGCAGTTACTCCCATGGGGACGCTTTCTTT. The J gene is TRBJ1-1, the V gene TRBV6-5, with D possibly TRBD1 on 5 matching bases. This CDR3 is 12 amino acids long. Germline CDR1 and CDR2: MNHEY and SVGAGI. V lost 0 bases and J lost 11, with 10 bases in between.

This clone has just one count. This rearrangement joins TRBV5-6 to TRBJ2-3; 7 nucleotides agree with TRBD2. Germline V gene sequence: CDR1 SGHDT, CDR2 YYEEEE. The CDR3 spans 18 residues. V gave up 3 bases and J gave up 0 bases; unmatched junction bases: 13. CDR3 residues: CASSSRTGGSSSTDTQYF. The CDR3 nucleotides are TGTGCCAGCAGCTCAAGGACTGGCGGGAGCTCTAGCACAGATACGCAGTATTTT.

About this clone itself: Other DNA sequences in the same sample also yield this CDR3. This rearrangement joins TRBV20-1 to TRBJ2-7; D ambiguous. Germline values: CDR1 DFQATT, CDR2 SNEGSKA (reference sequence). V shed 3 bases and J shed 4 bases, with 7 bases lying between them. The CDR3 length is 11 residues. The CDR3 loop is CSASSHYEQYF. CDR3 sequence (DNA): TGCAGTGCTAGTTCACATTACGAGCAGTACTTC.

Note on this clone: This specimen includes other DNA sequences encoding the same CDR3. The CDR3 region is CASSAGTSGNTIYF. In DNA form, the CDR3 reads TGCGCCAGCAGCGCCGGGACTTCTGGAAACACCATATATTTT. The J gene is TRBJ1-3, the V gene TRBV5-1, with TRBD1 as a possible D gene (5 bases). Germline CDR1 is SGHRS and CDR2 is YFSETQ. V was trimmed by 4 bases and J by 1 base, leaving 9 bases between them. The CDR3 sequence is 14 residues long.

This clone has a single count. Other DNA sequences in this specimen translate into the identical CDR3. The chain carries TRBV5-5 and TRBJ2-7; D is unclear. Trimming cost V 1 base and J 3 bases, with 5 bases left between them. This CDR3 has 12 residues. CDR1 is SGHKS and CDR2 is YYEKEE in the germline V gene (reference sequence). CDR3 sequence: CASSLTDYEQYF. The CDR3 nucleotides are TGTGCCAGCAGCTTGACGGACTACGAGCAGTACTTC.

This clone was observed a handful of times. The rearrangement joins TRBV5-6 to TRBJ2-2, with 7 nucleotides matching TRBD1. After removal of 5 bases from V and 4 bases from J, the junction contained 5 bases not matched to a gene. The germline V gene has CDR1 SGHDT and CDR2 YYEEEE. The CDR3 consists of 14 residues. CDR3: CASRADRATGELFF. CDR3 sequence (DNA): TGTGCCAGCAGGGCAGACAGGGCCACCGGGGAGCTGTTTTTT.

Details on this clone: Other DNA sequences in the same sample also yield this CDR3. The chain carries TRBV5-1 and TRBJ1-2; D gene uncertain. V was pared by 0 bases and J by 4 bases, with 4 bases between. There are 12 residues in the CDR3. Germline CDR1 and CDR2: SGHRS and YFSETQ. CDR3 in amino acids: CASSLGSYGYTF. In nucleotides, the CDR3 is TGCGCCAGCAGCTTGGGCAGCTATGGCTACACCTTC.

This clone was observed many times. Distinct nucleotide sequences in the sample also encode this CDR3. V usage is TRBV7-9 and J usage is TRBJ2-1, with 12 positions matching TRBD2. The CDR3 length is 17 residues. Germline-derived CDR1 and CDR2 are SEHNR and FQNEAQ (reference sequence). V shed 2 bases, J shed 6 bases, and the junction held 8 bases outside the gene matches. CDR3 coding DNA: TGTGCCAGCAGCTTAAGTCTAGCGGGAGGGCGGAGCAATGAGCAGTTCTTC. Its protein product is CASSLSLAGGRSNEQFF.

To note about this clone: The same CDR3 also results from other DNA sequences found in this sample. This chain links TRBV10-2 with TRBJ2-2, with 12 positions matching TRBD2. The CDR3 contains 16 residues. V lost 6 bases to trimming and J lost 4 bases; unmatched junction nucleotides: 6. Germline V gene data show CDR1 as WSHSY and CDR2 as SAAADI. The CDR3 sequence: CASRTSGSGGTGELFF. The CDR3, as DNA: TGCGCCAGCAGGACTAGCGGGAGCGGGGGCACCGGGGAGCTGTTTTTT.

This clone was seen many times. At the DNA level, this CDR3 is encoded by other sequences in the same sample as well. The chain joins TRBV4-1 to TRBJ2-7; TRBD2 agrees at 12 bases. Germline lookup yields CDR1 MGHRA and CDR2 YSYEKL. CDR3 length: 14 amino acids. Germline trimming cut 8 bases from V and 6 bases from J; bases unmatched to any gene: 8. The CDR3 bases are TGCGCCAGCTCCTCTAGCGGGAGGGCGGGCGAGCAGTACTTC. Translating gives CASSSSGRAGEQYF.

V usage is TRBV11-1 and J usage is TRBJ2-2, with no clear D. The CDR3 sequence is 15 residues long. Germline V gene lookup returns CDR1 SGHAT and CDR2 FQDESV (reference sequence). Trimming cost V 3 bases and J 0 bases, with 8 bases left between them. This chain's CDR3 is CASSLPISNTGELFF. The DNA for the CDR3 is TGTGCCAGCAGCTTGCCCATATCGAACACCGGGGAGCTGTTTTTT.

As regards this clone: A junction end diverges from the germline sequence, so it may reflect a read error. The J gene is TRBJ2-5, the V gene TRBV5-1; D might be TRBD2 (6 bases). The CDR3 sequence is 16 residues long. Germline CDR1 SGHRS, CDR2 YFSETQ. In DNA, the CDR3 is TGCGCCAGCAGCTTGGGTGTGGTAGCGGCACAAGAGGCCCAGTACTTC. Amino acids: CASSLGVVAAQEAQYF.

This clone has only a few counts. The chain has TRBV19 and TRBJ2-3, with D tentatively TRBD2 (6 bases). The CDR3 consists of 15 residues. Trimming removed 4 bases from V and 2 bases from J, with 13 bases in between. CDR1 is LNHDA, CDR2 SQIVND, per germline (reference sequence). In DNA form, the CDR3 reads TGTGCCAGTAGTACGAGTAGCGGACACACAGATACGCAGTATTTT. Translating gives CASSTSSGHTDTQYF. The full variable domain, in which reference TRBV19 and TRBJ2-3 provide the parts outside the CDR3, is DGGITQSPKYLFRKEGQNVTLSCEQNLNHDAMYWYRQDPGQGLRLIYYSQIVNDFQKGDIAEGYSVSREKKESFPLTVTSAQKNPTAFYLCASSTSSGHTDTQYFGPGTRLTVL.

This clone was detected a few times. The V call is TRBV7-3, the J call TRBJ2-3; D unresolved. The CDR3 length is 13 residues. V was pared by 6 bases and J by 4 bases, with 11 bases between. Germline CDR1 and CDR2: SGHTA and FQGTGA. The CDR3 sequence is CASSYGRADTQYF. The CDR3 DNA reads TGTGCCAGCAGTTACGGGCGCGCAGATACGCAGTATTTT.

The chain is built from TRBV7-9 and TRBJ2-3; D call uncertain. Germline assignment: CDR1 SEHNR and CDR2 FQNEAQ (reference sequence). Trimming took off 5 bases at V and 5 bases at J, with 17 bases between the two ends. The CDR3 loop spans 15 amino acids. In DNA form, the CDR3 reads TGTGCCAGCAGCATCGCTCTGATAGAAGGAGATACGCAGTATTTT. Translating gives CASSIALIEGDTQYF.

This clone was observed a single time. Other DNA variants within this sample encode the same CDR3. The rearrangement links TRBV29-1 to TRBJ2-5; 7 bases fit TRBD1. The germline CDR1 and CDR2 sequences are SQVTM and ANQGSEA. V dropped 5 bases and J dropped 1; count of bases not matched to a gene: 1. CDR3 length: 12 residues. Written as DNA, the CDR3 is TGCAGCGTTAGGGACAGCCAAGAGACCCAGTACTTC. This encodes CSVRDSQETQYF. Supplemented by reference TRBV29-1 and TRBJ2-5, the full variable domain reads SAVISQKPSRDICQRGTSLTIQCQVDSQVTMMFWYRQQPGQSLTLIATANQGSEATYESGFVIDKFPISRPNLTFSTLTVSNMSPEDSSIYLCSVRDSQETQYFGPGTRLLVL.

The rearrangement links TRBV5-1 to TRBJ1-1; possible D gene TRBD1, 5 bases. Trimming took off 0 bases at V and 7 bases at J, with 19 bases between the two ends. This CDR3 is built from 16 residues. The germline CDR1 and CDR2 sequences are SGHRS and YFSETQ. The DNA for the CDR3 is TGCGCCAGCAGCTTGGCCGGATGGACATCAGGGAATGAAGCTTTCTTT. Translation gives CASSLAGWTSGNEAFF.

This chain joins TRBV19 and TRBJ2-7, with 8 bases fitting TRBD1. The CDR3 consists of 14 residues. The germline V gene encodes CDR1 LNHDA and CDR2 SQIVND (reference sequence). V was pared by 4 bases and J by 5 bases, with 7 bases of the junction left unmatched. CDR3 DNA sequence: TGTGCCAGTAGTACAGGACAGGGTGGGCACGAGCAGTACTTC. Amino acids: CASSTGQGGHEQYF.

The CDR3 DNA is TGTGCCAGCAGTTCAACAGGGGGCCTTACCTACGAGCAGTACTTC. This gives the protein CASSSTGGLTYEQYF. The rearrangement uses TRBV28 and TRBJ2-7; 9 bases agree with TRBD1. Germline CDR1 MDHEN, CDR2 SYDVKM. V shed 4 bases, J shed 2 bases, and the junction held 6 bases outside the gene matches. The CDR3 runs 15 residues.

The rearrangement links TRBV10-3 to TRBJ2-1; D gene uncertain. Germline V gene data show CDR1 as ENHRY and CDR2 as SYGVKD. V was cut by 10 bases and J by 7 bases, with 26 bases left in between. The CDR3 runs to 16 residues. CDR3 residues: CASSFEVGSGVNEQFF. CDR3 sequence (DNA): TGTGCCAGCTCGTTCGAGGTGGGATCGGGTGTGAATGAGCAGTTCTTC.

This clone occurred once. The chain employs TRBV4-1 and TRBJ2-1, with D hard to call. V was cut by 3 bases and J by 1 base, with 13 bases left in between. This CDR3 comprises 16 residues. Germline V CDR1 and CDR2: MGHRA, YSYEKL. CDR3: CASSQVGGASYNEQFF. The CDR3 DNA sequence: TGCGCCAGCAGCCAGGTAGGCGGCGCATCCTACAATGAGCAGTTCTTC.

The gene calls are TRBV21-1 and TRBJ1-4; TRBD1, the table's D call, lacks a check against the DNA. TRBV21-1 is tagged as a pseudogene. The CDR3 covers 16 residues. CDR3: CASSNHPQGQNEKLFF. The CDR3 nucleotides read TGTGCCAGCAGCAACCACCCCCAGGGGCAAAATGAAAAACTGTTTTTT.

The chain uses TRBV5-1 and TRBJ2-7; TRBD2 agrees at 8 bases. This CDR3 is 14 amino acids long. V gave up 4 bases and J gave up 2 bases; unmatched junction bases: 5. The germline CDR1 and CDR2 sequences are SGHRS and YFSETQ. Here the CDR3 DNA reads TGCGCCAGCAGCGCATTAGCGGGGCCCTACGAGCAGTACTTC. This sequence encodes CASSALAGPYEQYF.

This clone was seen a few times. V and J are TRBV19 and TRBJ2-3; D uncertain. V lost 5 bases and J 3 bases, leaving 18 bases between the germline ends. The germline gives CDR1 LNHDA, CDR2 SQIVND (reference sequence). The CDR3 extends over 16 amino acids. The CDR3: CASSSRITGRTDTQYF. CDR3 sequence (DNA): TGTGCCAGTAGTTCTCGGATCACGGGCCGGACAGATACGCAGTATTTT.

The chain couples TRBV10-3 to TRBJ2-2; 7 bases agree with TRBD1. Germline loops: CDR1 ENHRY, CDR2 SYGVKD. The CDR3 is 15 amino acids. V trimming: 6 bases; J trimming: 2 bases; junction bases outside the gene matches: 6. CDR3 protein: CAISTWDSNTGELFF. CDR3 nucleotide sequence: TGTGCCATCAGCACATGGGACAGTAACACCGGGGAGCTGTTTTTT.